The following is a T cell receptor (beta chain) sequence with its context. CDR3 length: 16 residues. CDR1 is LGHNA, CDR2 YSLEER, per germline. The V gene end was trimmed by 1 base and the J gene end by 2 bases; junction bases not matched to a gene: 8. TCRdb itself ran the 5' RACE reads through MiXCR, one entry per CDR3 protein. The sample has 150,000 to 200,000 distinct CDR3 sequences; around 10% are singletons. This sample was included in a study of T-cell memory formation after mild COVID-19. This receptor was taken from a man aged 18 to 30 who had mild COVID-19 (a few samples of this study predate the infection). Cell type and time point are not known. The chain links TRBV4-3 to TRBJ2-7, with 7 bases lining up with TRBD1. The sequenced material came from PBMCs or a T cell subset sorted from them (not recorded which). This chain's CDR3 is CASSQGGTVSPYEQYF. Here the CDR3 DNA reads TGCGCCAGCAGCCAAGGGGGGACAGTCTCACCCTACGAGCAGTACTTC.